These T cell receptor beta chains were read from a single sample in a study of shared clonotypes between healthy human individuals. The assay was immunoSEQ multiplex PCR, and TCRdb's table has in-frame clones only and misses some. The repertoire has about 2.1 million clones, roughly 95% of them found once; the top ten carry less than 2%. The sequenced material came from naive CD8+ T cells from PBMCs. The receptors were sampled from a man younger than 35 in good health. Some clones in this sample may be carry-over from other donors' samples. CDR3s include the opening cysteine and the closing phenylalanine or tryptophan. The order of the fields is J gene, V gene, D gene, CDR3 DNA, CDR3 protein. D genes are given only for firm matches.

TRBJ2-6,TRBV4-2,.,TGTGCCAGCAGCCAAGGGGCATCGGGGGCGTGGGATCCTGGGGCCAACGTCCTGACTTTC,CASSQGASGAWDPGANVLTF
TRBJ2-7,TRBV30,.,TGTGCCTGGAGCCCCCCGGGGAACGAGCAGTACTTC,CAWSPPGNEQYF
TRBJ2-7,TRBV6-1,TRBD2,TGTGCCAGCAGTGAAGCGCCCGGACTAGCGGGAGACTTGCCATGGTACGAGCAGTACTTC,CASSEAPGLAGDLPWYEQYF
TRBJ2-6,TRBV5-6,.,TGTGCCAGCACCCCGAGGGCGGCAGATTACGCTGGGGCCAACGTCCTGACTTTC,CASTPRAADYAGANVLTF
TRBJ2-5,TRBV28,.,TGTGCCAGCACCACGGACCTATGGGAGACCCAGTACTTC,CASTTDLWETQYF
TRBJ1-1,TRBV7-6,.,TGTGCCAGCAGCTTACAATTAAAGGGCAGTAGTATGAACACTGAAGCTTTCTTT,CASSLQLKGSSMNTEAFF
TRBJ2-3,TRBV2,.,TGTGCCACTAGGACAGCCGCGGATACGCAGTATTTT,CATRTAADTQYF
TRBJ1-2,TRBV13,TRBD1,TGTGCCAGCAGCTATGACAGGGACCCCTATGGCTACACCTTC,CASSYDRDPYGYTF
TRBJ2-7,TRBV27,TRBD2,TGTGCCAGCATCGGTAGCGGGGCCTACGGTTACGAGCAGTACTTC,CASIGSGAYGYEQYF
TRBJ1-5,TRBV19,.,TGTGCCAGTAGCTTTCTAGGGACAACCCATAGCAATCAGCCCCAGCATTTT,CASSFLGTTHSNQPQHF